Described below is a single T cell receptor (beta chain) sequence and its context. Its antigen is still unknown. The sample originates from a study of radiotherapy plus CTLA-4 blockade in lung cancer. The wider study: Of the patients, about 17% showed objective responses and roughly 31% attained disease control. General study points: The best predictor of response was reported to be early blood T cell clone dynamics, with interferon-beta.

Profiling relied on immunoSEQ multiplex PCR, and the TCRdb table lists in-frame clones only, not all of them. The data contain nearly 110,000 clones, over 75% of them singletons. This material consisted of peripheral blood, taken from a patient treated with radiotherapy plus ipilimumab. The source is a human donor with non-small cell lung cancer that progressed on radiotherapy plus ipilimumab. Some clones in this sample may be carry-over from other donors' samples.

The CDR3 nucleotides read TGTGCCAGCAGCGTAGGAGGGGACGTGCTCTACGAGCAGTACTTC. As protein: CASSVGGDVLYEQYF. The rearrangement uses TRBV9 and TRBJ2-7, with D perhaps matching TRBD1 or TRBD2 (5 bases each). In germline, CDR1 is SGDLS, CDR2 YYNGEE. V was clipped by 0 bases and J by 3 bases, with 13 bases between them. This CDR3 is built from 15 residues.